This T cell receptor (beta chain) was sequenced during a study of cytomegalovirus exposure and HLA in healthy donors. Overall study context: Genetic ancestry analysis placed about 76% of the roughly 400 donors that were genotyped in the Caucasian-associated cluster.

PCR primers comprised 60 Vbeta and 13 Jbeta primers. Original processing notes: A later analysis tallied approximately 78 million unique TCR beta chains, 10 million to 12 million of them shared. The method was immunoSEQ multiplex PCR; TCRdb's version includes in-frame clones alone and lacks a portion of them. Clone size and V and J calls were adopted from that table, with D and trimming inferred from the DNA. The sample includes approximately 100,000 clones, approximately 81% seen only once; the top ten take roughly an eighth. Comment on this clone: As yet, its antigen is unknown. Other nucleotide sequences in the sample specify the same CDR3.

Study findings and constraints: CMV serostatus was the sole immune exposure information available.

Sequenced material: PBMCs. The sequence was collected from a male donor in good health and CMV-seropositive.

The CDR3 region has the DNA TGCGCCAGCAGCTTGGGGACTGGAGGAAACACTGAAGCTTTCTTT. The encoded protein is CASSLGTGGNTEAFF. This rearrangement joins TRBV5-1 to TRBJ1-1; unclear D gene. Trimming left V 0 bases short and J 2 bases short, with 11 bases between. This CDR3 contains 15 residues. CDR1 is SGHRS, CDR2 YFSETQ, per germline.